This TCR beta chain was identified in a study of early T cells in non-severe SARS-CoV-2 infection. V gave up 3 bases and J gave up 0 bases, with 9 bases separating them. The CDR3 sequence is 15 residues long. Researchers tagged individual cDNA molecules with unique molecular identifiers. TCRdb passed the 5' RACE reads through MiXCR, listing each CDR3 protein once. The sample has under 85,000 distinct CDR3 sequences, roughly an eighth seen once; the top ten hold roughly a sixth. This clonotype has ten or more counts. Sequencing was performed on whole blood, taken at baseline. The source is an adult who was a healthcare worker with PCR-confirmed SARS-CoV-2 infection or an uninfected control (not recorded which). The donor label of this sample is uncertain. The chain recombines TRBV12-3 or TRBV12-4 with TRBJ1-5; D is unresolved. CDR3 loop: CASSFGSYSNQPQHF. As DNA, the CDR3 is TGTGCCAGCAGTTTTGGGAGTTATAGCAATCAGCCCCAGCATTTT.